What follows is one TCR beta chain and its context. Its antigen remains unidentified. Amplified TCR beta CDR3 regions derived from RNA transcripts. Carried out on the TCR CDR3, a first-round RT-PCR used the HTBI primer set. TCRdb recomputed calls from the multiplex PCR reads with MiXCR, one row per CDR3 protein. This sample yields 450,000 to 700,000 distinct CDR3 sequences, of which around 42% are seen a single time; around a fifth belongs to the top ten. From germline, CDR1 is SGHTA and CDR2 FQGNSA. V was clipped by 4 bases and J by 9 bases, with 16 bases between them. This CDR3 contains 15 residues. The sample is drawn from a study of T cells in Graves' hyperthyroidism and ophthalmopathy. Study findings and constraints: A model using 13 V-J features told ophthalmopathy apart from stable hyperthyroidism.

V and J are TRBV7-2 and TRBJ1-6; a weak D match, TRBD1 (5 bases). Sequencing used peripheral blood or thyroid tissue (not recorded which). The sequence came from an adult woman with Graves' disease, either hyperthyroidism or ophthalmopathy (not recorded which). The CDR3 reads CASSYTGGGISPLHF. The CDR3 nucleotides are TGTGCCAGCAGCTACACCGGGGGAGGTATTTCACCCCTCCACTTT.